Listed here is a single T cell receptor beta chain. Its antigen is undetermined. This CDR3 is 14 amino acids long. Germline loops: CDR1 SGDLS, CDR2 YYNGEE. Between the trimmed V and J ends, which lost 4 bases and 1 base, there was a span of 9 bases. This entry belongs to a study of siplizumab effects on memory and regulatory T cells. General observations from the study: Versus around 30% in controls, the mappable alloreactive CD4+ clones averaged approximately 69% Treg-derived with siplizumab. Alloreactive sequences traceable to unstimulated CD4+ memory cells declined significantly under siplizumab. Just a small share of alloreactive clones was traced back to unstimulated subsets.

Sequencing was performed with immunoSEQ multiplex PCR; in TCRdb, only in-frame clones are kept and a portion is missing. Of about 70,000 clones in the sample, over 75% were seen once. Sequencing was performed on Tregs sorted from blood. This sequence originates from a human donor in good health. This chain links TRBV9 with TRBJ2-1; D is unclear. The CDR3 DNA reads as TGTGCCAGCAGCCTCAGCCCTTCCTACAATGAGCAGTTCTTC. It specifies CASSLSPSYNEQFF.